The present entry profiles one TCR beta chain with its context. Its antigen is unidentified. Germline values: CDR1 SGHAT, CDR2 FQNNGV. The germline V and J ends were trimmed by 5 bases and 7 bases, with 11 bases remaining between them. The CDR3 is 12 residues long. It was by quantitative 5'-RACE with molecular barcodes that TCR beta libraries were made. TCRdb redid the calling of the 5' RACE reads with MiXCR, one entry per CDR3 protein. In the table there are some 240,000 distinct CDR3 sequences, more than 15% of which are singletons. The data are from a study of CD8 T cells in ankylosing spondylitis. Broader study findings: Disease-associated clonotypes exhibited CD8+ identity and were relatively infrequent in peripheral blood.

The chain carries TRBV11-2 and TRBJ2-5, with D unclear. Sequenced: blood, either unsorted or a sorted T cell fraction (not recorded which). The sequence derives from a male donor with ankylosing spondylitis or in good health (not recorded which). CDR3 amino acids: CASSPLYGTQYF. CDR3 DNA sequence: TGTGCCAGCAGCCCCCTGTACGGGACCCAGTACTTC.